This entry lists 8 T cell receptor beta chains sequenced from one sample in a study of tumor-infiltrating lymphocytes in localized non-small cell lung cancer (dated by TCRdb to the early 2020s). The library was built by means of the immunoSEQ multiplex PCR assay. The source is immuneACCESS, and TCRdb retained only in-frame sequences with V and J called. Part of the clones is not carried over; for the studies checked, unresolved V genes explain less than half of this, and the remainder is unexplained. This sample gives about 12,000 clones in total; approximately 85% of them show up just once. The ten biggest clones cover about 3.5% of the sample. The material sequenced was uninvolved lung tissue not adjacent to the tumor. All receptors derive from a human donor with non-small cell lung cancer.

The chain is built from TRBV28 and TRBJ1-4; 7 bases map to TRBD1. This CDR3 is built from 16 residues. Germline loops: CDR1 MDHEN, CDR2 SYDVKM. The V segment lost 5 bases and the J segment 0 bases; nucleotides outside the gene matches: 6. The CDR3 sequence is CASSGDRDATNEKLFF. DNA of the CDR3: TGTGCCAGCAGTGGGGACAGAGACGCAACTAATGAAAAACTGTTTTTT. Using reference TRBV28 and TRBJ1-4 for the parts outside the CDR3, the full variable domain is DVKVTQSSRYLVKRTGEKVFLECVQDMDHENMFWYRQDPGLGLRLIYFSYDVKMKEKGDIPEGYSVSREKKERFSLILESASTNQTSMYLCASSGDRDATNEKLFFGSGTQLSVL.

The chain combines TRBV13 with TRBJ1-1; possible D gene TRBD1, 6 bases. V dropped 5 bases and J dropped 4 bases, with 8 bases sitting between them. This CDR3 is 12 amino acids long. The germline V gene encodes CDR1 PRHDT and CDR2 FYEKMQ (reference sequence). The DNA of the CDR3 is TGTGCCAGCAGCACAGGGTCCACTGAAGCTTTCTTT. This encodes CASSTGSTEAFF.

The CDR3 protein is CASSLRDREIGTEAFF. CDR3 DNA sequence: TGTGCCAGCAGCTTAAGGGACAGGGAAATTGGCACTGAAGCTTTCTTT. The J gene is TRBJ1-1, the V gene TRBV7-9, with 9 bases identical to TRBD1. Germline CDR1 reads SEHNR; CDR2 reads FQNEAQ (reference sequence). This CDR3 has 16 amino acids. The ends lost 2 bases at V and 4 bases at J; junction bases unmatched: 8.

V and J are TRBV5-6 and TRBJ1-2; 11 bases fit TRBD1. J lost 3 bases, V lost 4 bases, and 2 bases had no gene match. Germline values: CDR1 SGHDT, CDR2 YYEEEE. This CDR3 is 14 amino acids long. CDR3 DNA sequence: TGTGCCAGCAGCCCGGGACAGGGGGACTATGGCTACACCTTC. Translated: CASSPGQGDYGYTF. The full variable domain, in which reference TRBV5-6 and TRBJ1-2 provide the parts outside the CDR3, is DAGVTQSPTHLIKTRGQQVTLRCSPKSGHDTVSWYQQALGQGPQFIFQYYEEEERQRGNFPDRFSGHQFPNYSSELNVNALLLGDSALYLCASSPGQGDYGYTFGSGTRLTVV.

V and J are TRBV4-2 and TRBJ2-7; TRBD2 agrees at 7 bases. The germline V gene encodes CDR1 LGHNA and CDR2 YNFKEQ. The CDR3 covers 15 residues. After removal of 4 bases from V and 3 bases from J, the junction contained 9 bases not matched to a gene. The CDR3 loop is CASSLKVSGDYEQYF. CDR3 DNA sequence: TGTGCCAGCAGCCTGAAAGTCAGCGGGGACTACGAGCAGTACTTC.

This clone was seen a few times. The chain carries TRBV27 and TRBJ2-7; D remains ambiguous. CDR3 size: 13 residues. Trimming shortened V by 5 bases and J by 3 bases, and 11 bases separated the two germline ends. Germline loops: CDR1 MNHEY, CDR2 SMNVEV (reference sequence). CDR3 nucleotides: TGTGCCAGCAGTGTACGGTGGGACTACGAGCAGTACTTC. This codes for CASSVRWDYEQYF.

The chain carries TRBV11-2 and TRBJ2-3; weak D call: TRBD2 (7 bases). The CDR3 is 15 amino acids. The germline gives CDR1 SGHAT, CDR2 FQNNGV. V shed 1 base and J shed 2 bases, with 10 bases lying between them. The CDR3 DNA is TGTGCCAGCAGCTTAGGGGCGGGGGCCACAGATACGCAGTATTTT. Encoded protein: CASSLGAGATDTQYF.

This clone was detected once. This rearrangement joins TRBV6-5 to TRBJ2-7, with D perhaps TRBD2 (5 bases). Germline V lookup: CDR1 MNHEY, CDR2 SVGAGI. CDR3 length equals 12 residues. V was trimmed by 11 bases and J by 2 bases, leaving 13 bases between them. The CDR3 DNA sequence: TGTGCCGCTAGAGGGCCAACCTACGAGCAGTACTTC. It yields the protein CAARGPTYEQYF.